This TCR beta chain was documented in a study of blood T cells in healthy people across ages (dated by TCRdb to about 2015). With respect to the entire study: Template switching captured roughly one uniquely barcoded TCR beta cDNA molecule per two T cells in model experiments. Age-related changes in TCR beta repertoire diversity were measured in the study by deep sequencing normalized with unique cDNA molecular identifiers. To avoid experimental bias, donors of different ages were distributed randomly across sequencing lanes. Using the same blood draw, the study looked at two additional independent replicas of 1 million unique cDNA reads for two donors, one aged 18 to 29 and the other aged 80 or older. The donors were divided into four age groups: young (average approximately 16 years), middle-aged (about 40), aged (roughly 60) and long-lived (roughly 88). The research as a whole found: Estimates of total diversity from one million sequenced T cells were regarded as lower bounds and underestimates. Because profiling used bulk unsorted PBMCs, naive and antigen-experienced compartments could not be compared conclusively. Observed TCR beta diversity per million T cells fell roughly linearly with age, and a significant reduction was already apparent by age roughly 40. Because donor CMV infection status was unknown, age-related changes in expanded clonotypes were potentially confounded. There was a strong correlation between observed TCR beta diversity and the percentage of naive T cells measured by flow cytometry. Compared with the aged group, the long-lived group had more naive CD4+ T cells, fewer expanded clones and increased TCR diversity, suggesting age selection.

This clonotype was seen more than once but under ten times. Its antigen is currently not known. It has no much larger one-base neighbor in the sample; base qualities were not kept. The library relied on 5' RACE. TCRdb records Illumina HiSeq 2500 as the sequencer. A second about 7 to 12 cycle PCR used a sample-barcoded 5' primer and a J-beta primer mix. A unique molecular identifier was introduced onto each TCR beta cDNA molecule by a template-switch 5' adaptor carrying 12 random nucleotides. Each sample yielded at least 2.5 million CDR3-containing paired-end reads. All of the RNA was converted into first-strand cDNA using the Mint cDNA synthesis kit, with a TRBC-specific oligonucleotide serving as the primer. After uracil-DNA glycosylase treatment, a first 18-cycle PCR used universal primers M1SS and BC2_uni_R on all cDNA. The paper's data handling went like this. Normalization of each sample was performed by random selection of 1 million high-quality reads, each carrying a distinct molecular identifier. Reads sharing molecular identifiers were discarded rather than binned into consensus sequences. MiTCR, run with a Q25 quality threshold and the strictest error-elimination algorithm, handled CDR3 identification, clonotype clustering and error correction. A nonparametric unseen species model with Euler transformation was used to estimate a lower bound on total TCR beta diversity. The public reads were quality trimmed at Q25 with fastp and then assembled into clones with MiXCR by TCRdb, keeping productive beta chains. Rows with a matching CDR3 protein are joined into one entry that keeps the most common DNA and genes. The V and J calls shown here were made by TCRdb, not taken from the authors' results. For this sample there are some 900,000 distinct CDR3 sequences; roughly 43% appear just once. The ten largest clones add up to under 15% of the sample.

The 40 or so donors, aged about 6 to 100 years, were systemically healthy Caucasian individuals from Russia. Ten milliliters of peripheral blood were drawn from each donor into EDTA-treated Vacutainer tubes. PBMCs were isolated by Ficoll-Paque density-gradient centrifugation, with at least 6.5 million obtained per sample. Total RNA, at least 6 micrograms per sample, was extracted from PBMCs with Trizol reagent. Naive CD45RAhigh/CD27high T cell percentages were measured by flow cytometry on a PBMC aliquot from every donor. The junction shows trimming of 5 bases on V and 6 bases on J, plus 16 bases between the germline ends. The CDR3, from cysteine to phenylalanine, totals 13 residues. Only the CDR3 DNA stays, 39 bases, in frame from base 1. CDR1 and CDR2 (DFQATT, SNEGSKA) derive from the germline V gene (reference sequence).

The TCR comes from a man aged 30 to 45 in good health. The sequencing input was blood. Recombination joined TRBV20-1 with TRBJ1-2; possibly the D gene is TRBD1, per 5 matching bases. Read as DNA, the sequence is TGCAGTGCTGGCCCGGGACCTCCGGATGGCTACACCTTC. It is translated as CSAGPGPPDGYTF.